These T cell receptor beta chains were read from a single sample in a study of tumor-infiltrating lymphocytes in primary liver carcinoma. TCRdb recomputed calls from the multiplex PCR reads with MiXCR, one row per CDR3 protein. This table holds tens of thousands of distinct CDR3 sequences, approximately 78% found once. Material: liver tumor tissue from sampling region 3. These receptors came from a middle-aged man with primary liver carcinoma and hepatitis B virus infection. The CDR3 runs from the conserved cysteine through the conserved F or W. A D gene is named only where the DNA matches it firmly. Clone size is given for some rows only: seen once, a few or many times, or a class if the clone is expanded.

TRBV4-2,NA,TRBJ2-3,TRBD2,TGTGCCAGCAACCAAGATTTGGGCGGGGGGCAGTATTTT,CASNQDLGGGQYF
TRBV29-1,NA,TRBJ2-5,TRBD1,TGCAGCGTTGAAAGGGACAGGGGACGCGGTGAGACCCAGTACTTC,CSVERDRGRGETQYF
TRBV11-2,NA,TRBJ2-2,NA,TGTGTCAGCAGCTTTGATCGGCACAGGGTCGGCACCGGGGAGCTGTTTTTT,CVSSFDRHRVGTGELFF
TRBV6-6,once,TRBJ2-1,NA,TGTGTCAGCACTTATAACGGGGCCTACAATGAACAGTTCTTC,CVSTYNGAYNEQFF
TRBV7-2,few,TRBJ1-3,NA,TGTGCCAGCAGCGCCCAGGGGACACCCGGTTCTGGAAACACCATATATTTT,CASSAQGTPGSGNTIYF
TRBV5-1,NA,TRBJ2-1,NA,TGCACCAGCATCGCTTCGAGGGGGGGCCGGGATGAGCAGTTCTTC,CTSIASRGGRDEQFF
TRBV2,once,TRBJ2-7,NA,TGTGCTGGCAGTGAGAACGGGGCGGTCTCCTACGAGCAGTACTTC,CAGSENGAVSYEQYF
TRBV4-1,NA,TRBJ1-5,TRBD1,TGCGCCAGCAGCCGAGAAGTCGCGGACAGGGTTCTGCCCCAGCATTTT,CASSREVADRVLPQHF
TRBV11-2,NA,TRBJ2-1,NA,TGTGCCAGCAGCCAAATTCCTGGCGGGGGGACAGATACCCAGTTCTTC,CASSQIPGGGTDTQFF
TRBV4-2,once,TRBJ2-2,TRBD2,TGTGCCAGCGAAGGGACTAGCGGGATCATCGGGGAACTGTTTTTT,CASEGTSGIIGELFF
TRBV20-1,NA,TRBJ2-7,NA,TGCAGTCCTAGGGTCCCCCAAAGATGTGAGCAGTACTTC,CSPRVPQRCEQYF
TRBV5-1,NA,TRBJ2-1,TRBD2,TGCGCCAACAGCTTGTATATAGCGGGAGGGTCCAGTGAGCAGTTCTTC,CANSLYIAGGSSEQFF
TRBV12-3/TRBV12-4,medium-sized,TRBJ2-2,NA,TGTGCCAGCAGCCTCCGTCCCGGGGAGCTGTTTTTT,CASSLRPGELFF
TRBV6-5,NA,TRBJ2-1,NA,TGTCCCAGCAGAAAAAAGCTGGAGGCCATGGGTGAGCAGTTCTTC,CPSRKKLEAMGEQFF
TRBV2,NA,TRBJ2-1,NA,TGTGCCAGTTCGACATGGGATGATGAGCAGTTCTTC,CASSTWDDEQFF
TRBV6-1,NA,TRBJ2-1,NA,TGTGCCAGCATAAGGGGGTTTGGCTACAATGAGCAGCTCTTC,CASIRGFGYNEQLF
TRBV11-1,NA,TRBJ2-1,TRBD2,TGTGCCAGCAGCTTACACCCCCCCGGGACTAGCGTGATCAATGAGCGGTTCTTC,CASSLHPPGTSVINERFF
TRBV10-3,few,TRBJ2-5,TRBD1,TGTGCCATCAGTGACAGGGGGAGTGAGACCCAGTACTTT,CAISDRGSETQYF
TRBV7-8,NA,TRBJ2-7,NA,TGTGCCAGTAGCTTTGAGGTCTCCTACGAGCAGTACTTC,CASSFEVSYEQYF
TRBV7-9,many,TRBJ2-3,NA,TGTGCCAGCAGCTTACGAGGAGGGGACCCAGATACGCAGTATTTT,CASSLRGGDPDTQYF
TRBV12-3/TRBV12-4,NA,TRBJ1-1,TRBD1,TGTGCCAGTAGTAAGGGGGCATGGACTGAAGCTTTCTTT,CASSKGAWTEAFF
TRBV12-3/TRBV12-4,NA,TRBJ2-7,NA,TGTGCCAGCAGTATAGGGACATGGGGGTCATACGAGCAGTACTTC,CASSIGTWGSYEQYF
TRBV5-4,few,TRBJ2-7,NA,NA,CASSGFGAGATYEHYF
TRBV11-2,NA,TRBJ2-5,NA,TGTGTCATCACCTCTCTCGCCCAAGAGACCCAGTATTTC,CVITSLAQETQYF
TRBV11-2,NA,TRBJ2-1,TRBD2,TGTGCCAGCAGCTTAAAGTTCCTAGCGGGAATGAATGAGCGGTTCTTC,CASSLKFLAGMNERFF
TRBV14,NA,TRBJ2-5,TRBD2,TGTACCAGCAGCCGCACCAGGACTAGCGTTCCTTACTTC,CTSSRTRTSVPYF
TRBV7-9,many,TRBJ2-7,TRBD1,TGTGCCAGCAGTCAGACAGGGGAGTTCTACGAGCAGTACTTC,CASSQTGEFYEQYF
TRBV28,NA,TRBJ2-3,NA,TGTGTCAGCAGTTTGCCGACGGAGTTAACTGATACGCAGTATTTT,CVSSLPTELTDTQYF
TRBV9,NA,TRBJ2-3,NA,TGTGCCAGCGGCGAGGGGGGAAGCACAGATACGCACTATTTT,CASGEGGSTDTHYF
TRBV11-2,NA,TRBJ2-1,NA,TGTGCCGGCAGCTTAGTTGCAGGAGTTGTCAATGAGCAGTCCTTC,CAGSLVAGVVNEQSF
TRBV6-1,NA,TRBJ2-2,NA,TGTGCGAGCAGGGGGACTGGGGACATCGGGGAGCTGTTTTTT,CASRGTGDIGELFF
TRBV6-5,NA,TRBJ1-4,NA,TGTGCCAACAATTACGTGGGGAATAATGAAAAACTGGTTTTT,CANNYVGNNEKLVF
TRBV5-5,NA,TRBJ2-4,TRBD2,TGTGCCAGCATCTTAGTAGGAATGAGGGAGGGGTCGGACATTCAGAACTTC,CASILVGMREGSDIQNF
TRBV5-5,NA,TRBJ2-2,NA,TGTGCCAGCAGACAGACAGAGGGCACCGGGGAGCTGTCTTTT,CASRQTEGTGELSF
TRBV10-3,NA,TRBJ2-3,TRBD2,TGTGCCATCAGCCGGGACTACCAATGGAGCATAGATATGCAGTATTTT,CAISRDYQWSIDMQYF
TRBV4-1,NA,TRBJ1-6,TRBD1,TGCGCCAGCAGCCACCATCTACAGGGGGCGGATTCACCCCTCCGTTTT,CASSHHLQGADSPLRF
TRBV12-3/TRBV12-4,NA,TRBJ1-2,TRBD1,TGTGCCAGCAGCCTCGGACAGGGAGTAAACTATGGCCACACCTTC,CASSLGQGVNYGHTF
TRBV12-3/TRBV12-4,NA,TRBJ2-7,NA,TGTGTCAGCATTTCTTCTTACGAGCAGTACTTC,CVSISSYEQYF
TRBV13,NA,TRBJ2-3,NA,TGTGCCAGTAGCCTCCGCTTGATTGACACGCAGTATTTT,CASSLRLIDTQYF
TRBV19,few,TRBJ1-1,NA,TGTGCCAGTAGATGGGGGGGCACTGAAGCTTTCTTT,CASRWGGTEAFF
TRBV5-1,once,TRBJ2-7,NA,TGCGCCAGGAGCCTGTTTCGGGGTGCCTACGAGCAGTACTTC,CARSLFRGAYEQYF
TRBV5-6,many,TRBJ2-7,NA,TGTGCCAGCAGCCCTGGGTTCGACAATATCTACGAGCAGTACTTC,CASSPGFDNIYEQYF
TRBV4-1,NA,TRBJ2-6,NA,TGCGCCAGTAGCCAAGATCCCGTGATAGGGGGTTCCTCCGGGGCCAACGCCCTGACTTTC,CASSQDPVIGGSSGANALTF
TRBV29-1,NA,TRBJ1-1,NA,TGCAGCGTTGATGGAGGGCAGCCTGAAGCTTTCTTT,CSVDGGQPEAFF
TRBV6-4,many,TRBJ2-5,TRBD2,TGTGCCAGCAGTGACTCCCCCAGGGGGACTAGCGGCGACGCCGTCGGAGAGACCCAGTACTTC,CASSDSPRGTSGDAVGETQYF